The present TCR beta chain was sequenced within a study of blood T cell repertoires in COVID-19. Across the whole study: The study drew acute and convalescent COVID-19 samples from the United States, Italy and Spain.

Germline CDR1 GTSNPN, CDR2 SVGIG (reference sequence). V lost 8 bases and J lost 7, with 20 bases in between. The CDR3 extends over 14 amino acids. Only in-frame clones appear in the TCRdb table, and some are missing; sequencing was by immunoSEQ multiplex PCR. The data contain hundreds of thousands of clones, more than 85% of them singletons. Recovered participants had two consecutive negative NP/OP PCR tests, healthcare professional clearance, or symptom resolution. Sequencing was performed on PBMCs or T cells enriched from blood (not recorded which). This sequence was found in a woman aged 25 to 45 who had recovered from COVID-19. V usage is TRBV30 and J usage is TRBJ2-2; tentative D call: TRBD2 (6 bases). The CDR3, as DNA: TGTGCCCTGGAGGGGACTCTACCGGGCGGGGAGCTGTTTTTT. This encodes CALEGTLPGGELFF.